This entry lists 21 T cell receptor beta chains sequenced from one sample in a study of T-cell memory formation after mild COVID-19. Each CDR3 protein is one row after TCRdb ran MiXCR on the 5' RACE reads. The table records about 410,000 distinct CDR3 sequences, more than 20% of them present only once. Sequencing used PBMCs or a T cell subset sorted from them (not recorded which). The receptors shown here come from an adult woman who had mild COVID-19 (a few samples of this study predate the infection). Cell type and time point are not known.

The CDR3: CASSHRDTLYF. In DNA, the CDR3 is TGCGCCAGCAGCCACCGGGACACCCTCTACTTC. This chain uses TRBV5-1 with TRBJ2-5; D possibly corresponds to TRBD1 (6 bases). Germline CDR1 and CDR2: SGHRS and YFSETQ. The CDR3 extends over 11 amino acids. Between the trimmed V and J ends, which lost 4 bases and 14 bases, there was a span of 15 bases.

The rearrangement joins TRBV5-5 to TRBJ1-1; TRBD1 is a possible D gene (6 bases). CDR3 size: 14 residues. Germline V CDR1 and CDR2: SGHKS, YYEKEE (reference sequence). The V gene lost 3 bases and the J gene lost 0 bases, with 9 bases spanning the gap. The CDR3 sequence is CASSYGDMNTEAFF. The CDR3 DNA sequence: TGTGCCAGCAGCTATGGGGACATGAACACTGAAGCTTTCTTT.

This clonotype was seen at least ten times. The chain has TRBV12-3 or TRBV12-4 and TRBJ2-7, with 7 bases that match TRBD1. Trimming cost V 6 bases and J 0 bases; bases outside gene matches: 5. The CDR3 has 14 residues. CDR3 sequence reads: CASRLAGGSYEQYF. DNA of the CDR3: TGTGCCAGCAGGCTCGCAGGGGGCTCCTACGAGCAGTACTTC.

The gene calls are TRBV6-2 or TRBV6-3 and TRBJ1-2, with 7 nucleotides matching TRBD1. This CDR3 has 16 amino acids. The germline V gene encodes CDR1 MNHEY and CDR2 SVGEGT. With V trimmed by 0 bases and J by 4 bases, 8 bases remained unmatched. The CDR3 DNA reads TGTGCCAGCAGTTACTCATCGGCTGGACAGGTCTATGGCTACACCTTC. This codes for CASSYSSAGQVYGYTF.

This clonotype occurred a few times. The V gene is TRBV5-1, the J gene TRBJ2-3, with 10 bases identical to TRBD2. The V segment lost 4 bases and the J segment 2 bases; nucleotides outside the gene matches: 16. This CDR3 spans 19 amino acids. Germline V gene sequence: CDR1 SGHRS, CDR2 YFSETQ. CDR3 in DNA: TGCGCCAGCAGCATTGACGGCGTAGCGGGGGGCTCGTACACAGATACGCAGTATTTT. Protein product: CASSIDGVAGGSYTDTQYF.

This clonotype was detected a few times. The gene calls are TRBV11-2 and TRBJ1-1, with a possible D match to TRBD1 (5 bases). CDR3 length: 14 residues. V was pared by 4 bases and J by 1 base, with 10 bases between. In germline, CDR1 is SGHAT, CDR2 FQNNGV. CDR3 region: CASSSRGQNTEAFF. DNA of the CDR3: TGTGCCAGCAGCTCGAGAGGACAGAACACTGAAGCTTTCTTT.

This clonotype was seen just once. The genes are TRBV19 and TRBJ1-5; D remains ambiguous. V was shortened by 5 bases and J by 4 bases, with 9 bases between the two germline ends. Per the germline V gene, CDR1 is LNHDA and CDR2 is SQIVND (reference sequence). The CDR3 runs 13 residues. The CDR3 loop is CASSPHVNQPQHF. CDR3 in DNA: TGTGCCAGTAGTCCTCACGTAAATCAGCCCCAGCATTTT.

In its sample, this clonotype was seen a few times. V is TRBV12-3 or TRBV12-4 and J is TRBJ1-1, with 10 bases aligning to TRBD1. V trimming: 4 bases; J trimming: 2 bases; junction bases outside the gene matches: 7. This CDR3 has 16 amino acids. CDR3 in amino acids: CASSSGGDRGNTEAFF. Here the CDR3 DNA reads TGTGCCAGCAGTTCAGGGGGGGACAGGGGAAACACTGAAGCTTTCTTT.

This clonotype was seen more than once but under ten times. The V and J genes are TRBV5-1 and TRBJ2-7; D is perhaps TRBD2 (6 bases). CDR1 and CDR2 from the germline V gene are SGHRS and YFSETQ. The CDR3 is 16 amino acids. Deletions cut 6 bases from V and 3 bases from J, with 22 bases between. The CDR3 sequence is CASKPRTLGGNYEQYF. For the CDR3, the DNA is TGCGCCAGCAAACCACGGACGCTCGGGGGAAACTACGAGCAGTACTTC.

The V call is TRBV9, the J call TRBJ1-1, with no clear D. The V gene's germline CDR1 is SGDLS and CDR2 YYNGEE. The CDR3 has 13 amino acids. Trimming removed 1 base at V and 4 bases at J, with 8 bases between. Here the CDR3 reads CASSVRGGTEAFF. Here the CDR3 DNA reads TGTGCCAGCAGCGTACGCGGAGGCACTGAAGCTTTCTTT.

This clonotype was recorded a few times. This chain's CDR3 is CASSQEGLARGDTQYF. In DNA, the CDR3 is TGCGCCAGCAGCCAAGAAGGGCTAGCGAGGGGAGATACGCAGTATTTT. This rearrangement joins TRBV4-3 to TRBJ2-3, with a possible D match to TRBD2 (6 bases). The ends were cut back, 0 bases at V and 5 bases at J, with 15 bases in the middle. Per the germline V gene, CDR1 is LGHNA and CDR2 is YSLEER. The CDR3 length is 16 residues.

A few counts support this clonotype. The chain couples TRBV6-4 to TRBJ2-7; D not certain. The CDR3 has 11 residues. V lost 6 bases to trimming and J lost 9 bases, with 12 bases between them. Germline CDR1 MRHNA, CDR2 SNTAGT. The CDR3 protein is CASSEGPGQYF. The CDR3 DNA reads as TGTGCCAGCAGCGAAGGACCCGGGCAGTACTTC.

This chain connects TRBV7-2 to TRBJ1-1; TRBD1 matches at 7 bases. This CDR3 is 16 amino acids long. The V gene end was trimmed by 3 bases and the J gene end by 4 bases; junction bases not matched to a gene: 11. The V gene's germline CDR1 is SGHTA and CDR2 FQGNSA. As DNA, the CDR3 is TGTGCCAGCAGCTTCCTCAGGGGGATTTCGTTCACTGAAGCTTTCTTT. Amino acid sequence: CASSFLRGISFTEAFF.

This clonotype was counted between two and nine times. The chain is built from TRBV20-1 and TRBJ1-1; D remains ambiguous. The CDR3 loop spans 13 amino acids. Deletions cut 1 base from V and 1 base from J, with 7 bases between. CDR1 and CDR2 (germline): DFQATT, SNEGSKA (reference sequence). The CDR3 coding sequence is TGCAGTGCTAGAGTGGGCAGGAACACTGAAGCTTTCTTT. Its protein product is CSARVGRNTEAFF.

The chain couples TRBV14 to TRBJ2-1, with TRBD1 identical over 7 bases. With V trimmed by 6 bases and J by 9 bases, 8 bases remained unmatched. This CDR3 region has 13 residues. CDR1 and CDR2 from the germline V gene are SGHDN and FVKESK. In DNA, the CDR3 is TGTGCCAGCAGAAGGACAGGTGGGGCTGAGCAGTTCTTC. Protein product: CASRRTGGAEQFF.

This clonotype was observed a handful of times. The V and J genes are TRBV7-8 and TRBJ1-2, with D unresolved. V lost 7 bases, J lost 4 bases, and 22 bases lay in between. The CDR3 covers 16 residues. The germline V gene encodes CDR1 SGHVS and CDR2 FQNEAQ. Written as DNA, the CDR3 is TGTGCCAGCACCCCCCCCCCGGGGTCGGTGGTCTATGGCTACACCTTC. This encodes CASTPPPGSVVYGYTF.

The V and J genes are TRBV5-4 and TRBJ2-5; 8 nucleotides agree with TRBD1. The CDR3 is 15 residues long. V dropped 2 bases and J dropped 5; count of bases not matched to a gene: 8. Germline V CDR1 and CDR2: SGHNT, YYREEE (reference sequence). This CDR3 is CASSFMDRVWETQYF. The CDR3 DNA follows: TGTGCCAGCAGCTTTATGGACAGGGTGTGGGAGACCCAGTACTTC.

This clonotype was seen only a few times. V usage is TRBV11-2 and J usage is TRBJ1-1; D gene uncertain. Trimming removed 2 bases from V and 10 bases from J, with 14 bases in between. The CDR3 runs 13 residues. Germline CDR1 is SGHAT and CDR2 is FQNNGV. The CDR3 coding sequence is TGTGCCAGCAGCTTAACAGACCGCGGAATAGCTTTCTTT. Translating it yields CASSLTDRGIAFF.

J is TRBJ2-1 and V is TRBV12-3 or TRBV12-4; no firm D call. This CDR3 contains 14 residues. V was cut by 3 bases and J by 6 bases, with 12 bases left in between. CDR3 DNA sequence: TGTGCCAGCAGTTTGATACCCCCCGCCAATGAGCAGTTCTTC. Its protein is CASSLIPPANEQFF.

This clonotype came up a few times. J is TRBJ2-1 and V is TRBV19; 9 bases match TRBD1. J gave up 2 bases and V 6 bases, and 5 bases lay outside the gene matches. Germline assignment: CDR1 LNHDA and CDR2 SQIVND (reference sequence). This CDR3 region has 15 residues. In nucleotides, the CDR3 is TGTGCCAGTAGATCGGACAGGGGTGCCTACAATGAGCAGTTCTTC. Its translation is CASRSDRGAYNEQFF.

The CDR3 is CSVEDSGTEAFF. CDR3 DNA: TGCAGCGTTGAAGACTCTGGGACTGAAGCTTTCTTT. The chain combines TRBV29-1 with TRBJ1-1; D remains ambiguous. V was cut by 0 bases and J by 5 bases, with 7 bases left in between. The CDR3 runs 12 residues. From germline, CDR1 is SQVTM and CDR2 ANQGSEA.